Below are 9 T cell receptor beta chains sequenced from a single sample in a study of memory CD4+ T cells and cytomegalovirus serostatus (dated by TCRdb to the late 2010s). Single viable CD3+CD4+CD8-CD45RO+ cells were sorted as memory CD4+ T cells on a FACSAria II. Receptors were amplified or captured by the immunoSEQ multiplex PCR assay. In its TCRdb copy, this immuneACCESS table keeps in-frame sequences only and misses some clones. Where compared with another copy, unresolved V genes explain less than half of these, and the others have no known cause. This sample lists some 52,000 clones; roughly four fifths were detected once. The ten largest account for approximately 1.5% of the sample. Material: memory CD4+ T cells from blood. The receptors shown here come from an adult in good health and CMV-seronegative.

This chain uses TRBV28 with TRBJ2-5; 8 bases map to TRBD2. This CDR3 has 15 amino acids. CDR1 MDHEN and CDR2 SYDVKM come from the germline V gene. Trimming cost V 3 bases and J 1 base; bases outside gene matches: 4. CDR3 sequence: CASSLFGGAQETQYF. The CDR3 DNA sequence: TGTGCCAGCAGTTTGTTCGGGGGGGCCCAAGAGACCCAGTACTTC.

The chain uses TRBV15 and TRBJ1-5; no clear D gene. The CDR3 consists of 13 residues. Germline lookup yields CDR1 LNHNV and CDR2 YYDKDF (reference sequence). V lost 1 base and J 4 bases, leaving 5 bases between the germline ends. In DNA, the CDR3 is TGTGCCACCAGCAGAGTAAGTAATCAGCCCCAGCATTTT. Amino acid sequence: CATSRVSNQPQHF.

This chain connects TRBV5-8 to TRBJ2-2, with D possibly being TRBD1 (6 bases). CDR1 is SGHTS, CDR2 YDEGEE, per germline. Trimming removed 2 bases from V and 0 bases from J, with 8 bases in between. This CDR3 is built from 15 residues. CDR3 in DNA: TGTGCCAGCAGCTTTAGGACAGCGAACACCGGGGAGCTGTTTTTT. Amino acids: CASSFRTANTGELFF.

J is TRBJ1-2 and V is TRBV29-1; D unresolved. The V gene's germline CDR1 is SQVTM and CDR2 ANQGSEA. The CDR3 totals 12 residues. V gave up 6 bases and J gave up 8 bases, with 16 bases separating them. In nucleotides, the CDR3 is TGCAGCGTCCCCTCCAGGCCGGGGGGCTACACCTTC. This sequence encodes CSVPSRPGGYTF.

Only a few counts were recorded for this clone. V gene TRBV4-3 combines with J gene TRBJ1-1; 7 bases agree with TRBD1. The CDR3 has 15 residues. The V gene's germline CDR1 is LGHNA and CDR2 YSLEER. The V gene end was trimmed by 4 bases and the J gene end by 0 bases; junction bases not matched to a gene: 5. In DNA form, the CDR3 reads TGCGCCAGCAGCCGAGCTGGGACAGTGAACACTGAAGCTTTCTTT. Translation gives CASSRAGTVNTEAFF.

The chain is built from TRBV4-1 and TRBJ2-7; 10 nucleotides agree with TRBD1. V was clipped by 2 bases and J by 7 bases; unmatched bases: 8. From germline, CDR1 is MGHRA and CDR2 YSYEKL. The CDR3 is 15 residues long. In nucleotides, the CDR3 is TGCGCCAGCAGCCAATCTGACAGGGGGCTGGGGGAGCAGTACTTC. This translates into CASSQSDRGLGEQYF.

The rearrangement links TRBV6-1 to TRBJ2-1; TRBD2 matches 10 bases. The V gene's germline CDR1 is MNHNS and CDR2 SASEGT. J gave up 10 bases and V 0 bases, and 6 bases lay outside the gene matches. The CDR3 length is 15 residues. As DNA, the CDR3 is TGTGCCAGCAGTGAAGCGTCTAGCGGGAGTAAAGAGCAGTTCTTC. Its translation is CASSEASSGSKEQFF.

The chain has TRBV27 and TRBJ1-1; D not resolved. V was pared by 3 bases and J by 1 base, with 12 bases between. CDR1 MNHEY and CDR2 SMNVEV come from the germline V gene (reference sequence). This CDR3 comprises 15 residues. CDR3 sequence reads: CASSFEPRGNTEAFF. The CDR3, as DNA: TGTGCCAGCAGTTTTGAGCCGCGGGGGAACACTGAAGCTTTCTTT.

The chain couples TRBV4-3 to TRBJ1-3, with a possible D match to TRBD1 (6 bases). CDR3 length equals 15 residues. The V end was cut by 1 base, the J end by 4 bases, with 11 bases between. CDR1 LGHNA and CDR2 YSLEER come from the germline V gene. The CDR3 sequence: CASSQVGGAGNTIYF. CDR3 sequence (DNA): TGCGCCAGCAGCCAAGTAGGGGGTGCCGGAAACACCATATATTTT.